These T cell receptor beta chains were read from a single sample in a study of shared clonotypes between healthy human individuals. The table came from immunoSEQ multiplex PCR; TCRdb's copy has only in-frame clones and leaves some out. The repertoire consists of over a million clones, with approximately 68% occurring once and the leading ten covering nearly 1.5%. The sample was memory CD4+ T cells sorted from blood. Every receptor here comes from a man younger than 35 in good health. CDR3s include the opening cysteine and the closing phenylalanine or tryptophan. The D gene is left open where the match is weak. Clone size is not always given. Where it is, it says once, few, many or a class for expanded clones.

cdr3_nt	cdr3_aa	clone_size	v_call	j_call	d_call
TGCGCCAGCAGCTTGGCCAGGGGAGCTGGAAACACCATATATTTT	CASSLARGAGNTIYF	-	TRBV5-1	TRBJ1-3	-
TGTGCCAGCAGCGAAGGACGGGCCTCTCTACTTTCTGGGGCCAACGTCCTGACTTTC	CASSEGRASLLSGANVLTF	few	TRBV5-5	TRBJ2-6	-
TGCGCCAGCAGCTGGGGGTCTAGCGGGGGTACTAGCACAGATACGCAGTATTTT	CASSWGSSGGTSTDTQYF	-	TRBV5-1	TRBJ2-3	TRBD2
TGCAGTGCCTCCCTAGATACGCAGTATTTT	CSASLDTQYF	-	TRBV20-1	TRBJ2-3	-
TGTGCCAGCAGCTTGGCAACGGTTGAAGCTTTCTTT	CASSLATVEAFF	few	TRBV5-6	TRBJ1-1	-
TGCGCCAGCAGCCAAGAAAGTCCCATTTTGGGCAAAACTAACTATGGCTACACCTTC	CASSQESPILGKTNYGYTF	-	TRBV4-1	TRBJ1-2	-
TGTGCCAGCAGAGGGGACAGCCGCTACGAGCAGTACTTC	CASRGDSRYEQYF	-	TRBV6-1	TRBJ2-7	TRBD1
TGTGCCAGCACTGAAGGTCCGGGACTAGCGGAAGAGACCCAGTACTTC	CASTEGPGLAEETQYF	-	TRBV2	TRBJ2-5	TRBD2
TGTGCCAGCAGCTTAAACCCGCACCAGGGCTACGAGCAGTACTTC	CASSLNPHQGYEQYF	-	TRBV7-3	TRBJ2-7	-
TGTGCCAGCAGCCCCCGGGACAGAACCTCTGGAAACACCATATATTTT	CASSPRDRTSGNTIYF	-	TRBV7-8	TRBJ1-3	TRBD1
TGTGCCAGCAGCTTAGTCGCCGGGGAGCTGTTTTTT	CASSLVAGELFF	-	TRBV11-2	TRBJ2-2	-
TGTGCCAGCAGTTTAGACCGCAAACCCCCGGGCGAGCAGTACTTC	CASSLDRKPPGEQYF	once	TRBV27	TRBJ2-7	-
TGCGCCAGCAGCAAGACTAGCGGGACCCAACCCTACGAGCAGTACTTC	CASSKTSGTQPYEQYF	-	TRBV5-1	TRBJ2-7	TRBD2
TGTGCCAGTAGTCCCCGCGAGGGCGAAAAACTGTTTTTT	CASSPREGEKLFF	-	TRBV19	TRBJ1-4	-
TGTGCCAGCAGCCCCAAGACAGGGCTGCGGATTAGCAATCAGCCCCAGCATTTT	CASSPKTGLRISNQPQHF	-	TRBV27	TRBJ1-5	TRBD1
TGTGCCGGCCAGAATGGCGGCAGCTCCTACGAGCAGTACTTC	CAGQNGGSSYEQYF	-	TRBV2	TRBJ2-7	-
TGTGCCAGCTCAATTTCACAGAACACTGAAGCTTTCTTT	CASSISQNTEAFF	once	TRBV18	TRBJ1-1	-
TGTGCCATCAGTCTTGGACTAGCGGGGGCGCAAGAGACCCAGTACTTC	CAISLGLAGAQETQYF	-	TRBV10-3	TRBJ2-5	TRBD2
TGCGCCAGCGGACCCCGGCCGGCCAACACCGGGGAGCTGTTTTTT	CASGPRPANTGELFF	-	TRBV5-1	TRBJ2-2	-
TGCGCCAGCAGCTTCACCGGGACAGTAAGCTCCTATAATTCACCCCTCCACTTT	CASSFTGTVSSYNSPLHF	-	TRBV5-1	TRBJ1-6	TRBD1
TGTGCCAGCAGCTTTAGACAGGGGAGCAACGAGCAGTACTTC	CASSFRQGSNEQYF	-	TRBV11-2	TRBJ2-7	TRBD1
TGCAGCGCCGCTACAGGGATAGTTGGTTCACCCCTCCACTTT	CSAATGIVGSPLHF	few	TRBV29-1	TRBJ1-6	-
TGTGCCTGCGGATCCGGGACAAAAAACGAGCAGTACTTC	CACGSGTKNEQYF	-	TRBV30	TRBJ2-7	-
TGTGCCAGCTCACCACCGGTGGGGGACACTGAAGCTTTCTTT	CASSPPVGDTEAFF	few	TRBV18	TRBJ1-1	-
TGTGCCAGCAGTGACCGGGACGGTTTCAATCAGCCCCAGCATTTT	CASSDRDGFNQPQHF	once	TRBV6-1	TRBJ1-5	-
TGTGCCAGCTCGGGTAGGGTGAGGACCGGGGAGCTGTTTTTT	CASSGRVRTGELFF	-	TRBV5-8	TRBJ2-2	-
TGTGCTAGCTTCAGCGGGAGGGCCAACACCGGGGAGCTGTTTTTT	CASFSGRANTGELFF	-	TRBV12-5	TRBJ2-2	TRBD2
TGCGCCAGCAGCTTGGCCTTGGGACAGGGTAATGAAAAACTGTTTTTT	CASSLALGQGNEKLFF	-	TRBV5-1	TRBJ1-4	TRBD1
TGTGCCATCAGTGAGACGGGACAGGGGGCTTCACCCCTCCACTTT	CAISETGQGASPLHF	few	TRBV10-3	TRBJ1-6	TRBD1
TGTGCCAGCAGCTACAGGGGGGGCGTCTACAATGAGCAGTTCTTC	CASSYRGGVYNEQFF	-	TRBV7-2	TRBJ2-1	-
TGTGCCAGCTCAACAGGGTCAAAGCATGAAAAACTGTTTTTT	CASSTGSKHEKLFF	-	TRBV6-5	TRBJ1-4	-